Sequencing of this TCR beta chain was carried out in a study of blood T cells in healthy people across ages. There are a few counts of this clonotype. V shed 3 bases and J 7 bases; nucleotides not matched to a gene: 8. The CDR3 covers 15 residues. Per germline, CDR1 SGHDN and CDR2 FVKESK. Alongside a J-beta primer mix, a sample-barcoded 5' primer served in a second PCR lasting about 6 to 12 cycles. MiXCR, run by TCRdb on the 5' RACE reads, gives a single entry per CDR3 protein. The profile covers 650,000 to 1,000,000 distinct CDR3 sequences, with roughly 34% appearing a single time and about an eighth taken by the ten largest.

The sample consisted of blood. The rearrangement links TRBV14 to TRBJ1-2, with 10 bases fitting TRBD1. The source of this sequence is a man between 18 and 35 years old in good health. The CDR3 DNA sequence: TGTGCCAGCAGCCACAGGACAGGGGGAGACGGTGGCTACACCTTC. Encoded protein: CASSHRTGGDGGYTF.